This TCR beta chain was found in a study of PD-L1 blockade in urothelial cancer. About the research overall: The authors examined blood 3 weeks (second dose) and 6 weeks after treatment start.

Documented time point: pretreatment peripheral blood. J lost 7 bases, V lost 3 bases, and 14 bases had no gene match. The CDR3 runs to 17 residues. Spiking each PCR with synthetic TCR analog templates was performed. Some clones are missing from TCRdb's copy, which holds only in-frame ones; the method was immunoSEQ multiplex PCR. This sample carries 60,000 to 70,000 clones, approximately 75% of them seen once, and the ten largest clones take roughly 1.5%. This clone was detected a few times. The clonotype was recovered from a man in his 70s with urothelial cancer. The sample was PBMCs, taken around atezolizumab (anti-PD-L1) treatment. V and J are TRBV23-1 and TRBJ1-5, with TRBD1 matching over 8 bases. TRBV23-1 is an ORF, with its function uncertain. CDR3 in DNA: TGCGCCAGCAGTCAGCCAGAAGCAGGGGGCCGTGAACAGCCCCAGCATTTT. The encoded protein is CASSQPEAGGREQPQHF.